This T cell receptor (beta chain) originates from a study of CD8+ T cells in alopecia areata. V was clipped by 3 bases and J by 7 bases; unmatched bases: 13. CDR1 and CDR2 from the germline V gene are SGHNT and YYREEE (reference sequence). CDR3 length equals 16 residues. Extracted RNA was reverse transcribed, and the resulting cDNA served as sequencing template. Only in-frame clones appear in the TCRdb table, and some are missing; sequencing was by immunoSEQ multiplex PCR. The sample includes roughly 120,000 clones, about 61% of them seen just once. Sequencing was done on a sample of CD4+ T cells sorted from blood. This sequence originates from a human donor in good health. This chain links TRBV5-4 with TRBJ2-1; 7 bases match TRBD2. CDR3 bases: TGTGCCAGCAGCTGGCGGGGGACGGGAATAAGGAATGAGCAGTTCTTC. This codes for CASSWRGTGIRNEQFF.